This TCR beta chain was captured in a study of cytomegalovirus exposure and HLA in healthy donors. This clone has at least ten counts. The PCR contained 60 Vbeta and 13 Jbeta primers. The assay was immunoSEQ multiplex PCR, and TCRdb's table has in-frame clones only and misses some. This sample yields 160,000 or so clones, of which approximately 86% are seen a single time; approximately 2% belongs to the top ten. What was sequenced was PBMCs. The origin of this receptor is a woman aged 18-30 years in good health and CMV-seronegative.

The CDR3 nucleotides read TGTGCCAGCAGTGACTCCCAGCGGGGGGGCAATGAGCAGTTCTTC. Translating it yields CASSDSQRGGNEQFF. The chain carries TRBV6-4 and TRBJ2-1; 10 bases agree with TRBD2. Germline CDR1 is MRHNA and CDR2 is SNTAGT. V gave up 0 bases and J gave up 6 bases; unmatched junction bases: 2. This CDR3 spans 15 amino acids.